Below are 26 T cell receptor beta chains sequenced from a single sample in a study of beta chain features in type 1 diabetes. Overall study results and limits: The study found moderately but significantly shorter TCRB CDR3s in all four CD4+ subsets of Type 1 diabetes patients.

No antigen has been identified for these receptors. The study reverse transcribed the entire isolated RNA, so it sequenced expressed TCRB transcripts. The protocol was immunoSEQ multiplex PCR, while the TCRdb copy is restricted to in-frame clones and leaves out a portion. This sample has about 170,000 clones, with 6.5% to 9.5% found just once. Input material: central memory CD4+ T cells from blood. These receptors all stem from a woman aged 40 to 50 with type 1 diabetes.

The CDR3 loop reads CSVHRRVNTEAFF. CDR3 nucleotide sequence: TGCAGCGTTCACCGGAGGGTGAACACTGAAGCTTTCTTT. The chain carries TRBV29-1 and TRBJ1-1; unclear D gene. Germline loops: CDR1 SQVTM, CDR2 ANQGSEA. The V gene lost 5 bases and the J gene lost 0 bases, with 10 bases spanning the gap. This CDR3 has 13 residues.

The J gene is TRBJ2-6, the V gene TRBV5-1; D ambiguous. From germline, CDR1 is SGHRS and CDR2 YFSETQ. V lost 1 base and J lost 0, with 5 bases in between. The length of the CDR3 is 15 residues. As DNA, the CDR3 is TGCGCCAGCAGCTTGCGCGTCTCTGGGGCCAACGTCCTGACTTTC. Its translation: CASSLRVSGANVLTF.

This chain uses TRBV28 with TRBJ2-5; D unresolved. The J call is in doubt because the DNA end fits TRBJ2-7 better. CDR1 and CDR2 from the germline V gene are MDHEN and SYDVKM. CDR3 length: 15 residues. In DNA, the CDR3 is TGTGCCAGCAGTTTGCCCCCTCAGGTTTCCTACGAGCAGTACTTC. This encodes CASSLPPQVSYEQYF.

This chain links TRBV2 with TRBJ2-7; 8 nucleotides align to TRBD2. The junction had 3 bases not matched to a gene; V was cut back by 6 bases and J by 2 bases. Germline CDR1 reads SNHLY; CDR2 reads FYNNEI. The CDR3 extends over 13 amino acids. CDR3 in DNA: TGTGCCAGCAGCCGGGAGGGGGCCTACGAGCAGTACTTC. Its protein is CASSREGAYEQYF.

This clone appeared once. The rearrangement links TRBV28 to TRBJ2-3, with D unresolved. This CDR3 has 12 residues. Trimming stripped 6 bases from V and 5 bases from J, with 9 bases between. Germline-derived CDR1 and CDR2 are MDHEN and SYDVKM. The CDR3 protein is CASSPERDTQYF. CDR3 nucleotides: TGTGCCAGCAGCCCCGAGCGAGATACGCAGTATTTT.

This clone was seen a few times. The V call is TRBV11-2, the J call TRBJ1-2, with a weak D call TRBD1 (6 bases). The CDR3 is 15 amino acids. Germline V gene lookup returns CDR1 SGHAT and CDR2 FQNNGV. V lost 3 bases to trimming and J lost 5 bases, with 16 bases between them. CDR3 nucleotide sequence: TGTGCCAGCAGCTTCCGCGGCAGGGGACGGTATGGCTACACCTTC. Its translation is CASSFRGRGRYGYTF.

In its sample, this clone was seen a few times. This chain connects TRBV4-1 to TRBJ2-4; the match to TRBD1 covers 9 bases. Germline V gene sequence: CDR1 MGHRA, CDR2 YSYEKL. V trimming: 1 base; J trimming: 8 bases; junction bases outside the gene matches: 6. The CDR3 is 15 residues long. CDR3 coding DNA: TGCGCCAGCAGCCAAGGGACAGGGGAAGCGGACATTCAGTACTTC. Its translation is CASSQGTGEADIQYF.

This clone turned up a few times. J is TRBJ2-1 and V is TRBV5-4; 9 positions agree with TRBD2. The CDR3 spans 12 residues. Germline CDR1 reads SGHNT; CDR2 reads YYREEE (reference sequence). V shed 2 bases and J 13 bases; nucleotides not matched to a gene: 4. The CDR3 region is CASSLGAGGQFF. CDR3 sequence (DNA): TGTGCCAGCAGCTTAGGAGCGGGGGGCCAGTTCTTC.

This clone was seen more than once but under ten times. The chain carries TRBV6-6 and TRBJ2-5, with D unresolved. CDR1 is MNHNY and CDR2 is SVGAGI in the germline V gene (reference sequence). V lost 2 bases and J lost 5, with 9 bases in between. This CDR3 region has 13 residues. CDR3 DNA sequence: TGTGCCAGCAGTTACGAGGCTCGGGAGACCCAGTACTTC. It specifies CASSYEARETQYF.

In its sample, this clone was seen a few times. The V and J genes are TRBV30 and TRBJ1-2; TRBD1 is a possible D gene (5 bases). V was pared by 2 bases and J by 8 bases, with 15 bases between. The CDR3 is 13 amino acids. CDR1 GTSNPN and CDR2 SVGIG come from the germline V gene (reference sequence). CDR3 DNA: TGTGCCTGGAGTCGCGACTCCCCAGGGGGCTACACCTTC. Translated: CAWSRDSPGGYTF.

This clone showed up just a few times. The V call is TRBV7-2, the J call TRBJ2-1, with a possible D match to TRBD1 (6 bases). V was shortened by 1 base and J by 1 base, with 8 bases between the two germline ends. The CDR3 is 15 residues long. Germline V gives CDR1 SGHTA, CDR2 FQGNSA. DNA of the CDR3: TGTGCCAGCAGCTTAGACAGGGCATCCTACAATGAGCAGTTCTTC. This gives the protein CASSLDRASYNEQFF.

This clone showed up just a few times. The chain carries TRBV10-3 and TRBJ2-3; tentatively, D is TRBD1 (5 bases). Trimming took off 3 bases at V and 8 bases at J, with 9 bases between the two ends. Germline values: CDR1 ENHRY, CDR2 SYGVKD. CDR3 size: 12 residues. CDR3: CAISEGVGTQYF. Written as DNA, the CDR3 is TGTGCCATCAGTGAAGGGGTGGGTACGCAGTATTTT.

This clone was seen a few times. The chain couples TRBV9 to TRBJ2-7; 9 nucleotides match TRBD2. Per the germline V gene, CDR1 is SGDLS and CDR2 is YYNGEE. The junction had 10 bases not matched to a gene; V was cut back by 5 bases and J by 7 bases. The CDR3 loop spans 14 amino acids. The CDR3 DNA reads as TGTGCCAGCAGGACCGGGACTAGCCTCGGGGAGCAGTACTTC. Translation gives CASRTGTSLGEQYF.

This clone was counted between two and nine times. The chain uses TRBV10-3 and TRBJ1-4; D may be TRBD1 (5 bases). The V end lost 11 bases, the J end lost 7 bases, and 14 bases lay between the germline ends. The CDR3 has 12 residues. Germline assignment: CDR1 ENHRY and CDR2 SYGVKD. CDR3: CASQGRAEKLFF. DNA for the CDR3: TGTGCCTCCCAGGGAAGGGCTGAAAAACTGTTTTTT.

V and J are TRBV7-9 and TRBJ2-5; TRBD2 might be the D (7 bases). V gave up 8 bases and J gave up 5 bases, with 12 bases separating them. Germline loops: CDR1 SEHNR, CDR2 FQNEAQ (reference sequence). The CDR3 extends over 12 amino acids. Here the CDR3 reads CASGGAGETQYF. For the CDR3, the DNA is TGTGCCAGCGGGGGGGCAGGGGAGACCCAGTACTTC.

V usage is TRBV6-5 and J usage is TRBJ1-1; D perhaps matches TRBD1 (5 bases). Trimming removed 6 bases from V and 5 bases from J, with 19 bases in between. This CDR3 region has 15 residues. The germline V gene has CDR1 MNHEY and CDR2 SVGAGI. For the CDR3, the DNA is TGTGCCAGCAGCCGACCAAAGTTCGGGGGAACTGAAGCTTTCTTT. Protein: CASSRPKFGGTEAFF.

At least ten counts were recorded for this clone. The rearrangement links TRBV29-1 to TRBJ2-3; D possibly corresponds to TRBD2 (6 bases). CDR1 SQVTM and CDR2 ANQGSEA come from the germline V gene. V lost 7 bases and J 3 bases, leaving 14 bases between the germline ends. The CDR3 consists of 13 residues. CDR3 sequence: CSELARSTDTQYF. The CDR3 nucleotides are TGCAGCGAACTAGCAAGGAGTACAGATACGCAGTATTTT.

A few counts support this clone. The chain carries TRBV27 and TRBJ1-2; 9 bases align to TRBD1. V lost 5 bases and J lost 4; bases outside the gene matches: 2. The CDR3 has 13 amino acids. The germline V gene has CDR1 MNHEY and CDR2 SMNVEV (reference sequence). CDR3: CASSMTGGYGYTF. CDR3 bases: TGTGCCAGCAGTATGACAGGGGGCTATGGCTACACCTTC.

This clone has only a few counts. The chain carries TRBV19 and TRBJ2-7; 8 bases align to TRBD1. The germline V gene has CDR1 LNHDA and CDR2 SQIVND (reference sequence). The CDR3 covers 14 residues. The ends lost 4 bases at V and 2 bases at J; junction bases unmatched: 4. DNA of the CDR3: TGTGCCAGTAGTACACAGGGGGTCGCCTACGAGCAGTACTTC. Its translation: CASSTQGVAYEQYF.

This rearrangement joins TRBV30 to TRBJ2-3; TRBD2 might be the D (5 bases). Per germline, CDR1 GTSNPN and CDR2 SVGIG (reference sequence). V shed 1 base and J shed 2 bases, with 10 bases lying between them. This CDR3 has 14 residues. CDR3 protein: CAWSGGGPTDTQYF. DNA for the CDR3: TGTGCCTGGAGTGGTGGCGGGCCCACAGATACGCAGTATTTT.

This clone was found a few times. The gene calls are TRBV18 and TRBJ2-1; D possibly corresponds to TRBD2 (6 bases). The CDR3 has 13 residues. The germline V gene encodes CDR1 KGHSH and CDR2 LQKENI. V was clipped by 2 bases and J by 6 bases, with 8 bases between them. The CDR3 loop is CASSPAGGNEQFF. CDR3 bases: TGTGCCAGCTCACCAGCCGGGGGCAATGAGCAGTTCTTC. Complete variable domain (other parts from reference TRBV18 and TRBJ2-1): NAGVMQNPRHLVRRRGQEARLRCSPMKGHSHVYWYRQLPEEGLKFMVYLQKENIIDESGMPKERFSAEFPKEGPSILRIQQVVRGDSAAYFCASSPAGGNEQFFGPGTRLTVL.

The CDR3 loop reads CASSYGGTDTQYF. The CDR3 DNA is TGCGCCAGCAGTTACGGGGGTACGGATACGCAGTATTTT. V gene TRBV5-1 combines with J gene TRBJ2-3; tentative D call: TRBD2 (6 bases). Deletions cut 5 bases from V and 6 bases from J, with 13 bases between. Germline CDR1 reads SGHRS; CDR2 reads YFSETQ. This CDR3 spans 13 amino acids.

The CDR3 DNA is TGTGCCAGCAGTGTGACAGACATGAACACTGAAGCTTTCTTT. Translating gives CASSVTDMNTEAFF. The rearrangement uses TRBV28 and TRBJ1-1; tentatively, D is TRBD1 (5 bases). V dropped 5 bases and J dropped 0 bases, with 10 bases sitting between them. The CDR3 has 14 residues. The germline CDR1 and CDR2 sequences are MDHEN and SYDVKM.

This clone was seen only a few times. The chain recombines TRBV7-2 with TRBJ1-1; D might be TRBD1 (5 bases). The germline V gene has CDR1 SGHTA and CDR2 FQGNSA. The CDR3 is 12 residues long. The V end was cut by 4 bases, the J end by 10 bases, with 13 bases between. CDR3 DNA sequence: TGTGCCAGCAGCTCCTATCTCGGGGGAGCTTTCTTT. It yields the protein CASSSYLGGAFF.

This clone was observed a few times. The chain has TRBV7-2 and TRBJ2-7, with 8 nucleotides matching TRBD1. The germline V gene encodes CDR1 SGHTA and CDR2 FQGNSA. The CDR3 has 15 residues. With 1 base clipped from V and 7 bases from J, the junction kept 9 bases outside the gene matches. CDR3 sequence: CASSLDPDRAGEQYF. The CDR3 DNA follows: TGTGCCAGCAGCTTAGATCCGGACAGGGCTGGTGAGCAGTACTTC.

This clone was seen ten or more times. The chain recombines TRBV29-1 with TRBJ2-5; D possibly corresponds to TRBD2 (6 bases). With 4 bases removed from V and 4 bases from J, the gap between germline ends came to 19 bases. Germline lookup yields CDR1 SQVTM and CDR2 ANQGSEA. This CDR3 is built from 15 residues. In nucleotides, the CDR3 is TGCAGCGTTGCGCAAAATCCGGGACTTGGAGAGACCCAGTACTTC. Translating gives CSVAQNPGLGETQYF. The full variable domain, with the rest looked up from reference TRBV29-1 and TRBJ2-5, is SAVISQKPSRDICQRGTSLTIQCQVDSQVTMMFWYRQQPGQSLTLIATANQGSEATYESGFVIDKFPISRPNLTFSTLTVSNMSPEDSSIYLCSVAQNPGLGETQYFGPGTRLLVL.